Presented here are 12 T cell receptor beta chains from one specimen sequenced in a study of blood T cell repertoires in COVID-19. TCRdb's table, derived via immunoSEQ multiplex PCR, lists solely in-frame clones and lacks some. This table holds under 350,000 clones, 65% to 90% found once. Sequences were obtained from PBMCs or T cells enriched from blood (not recorded which). These receptors all stem from a woman aged 40 to 50 with acute COVID-19.

The V gene is TRBV7-8, the J gene TRBJ2-1; D is undetermined. Germline CDR1 and CDR2: SGHVS and FQNEAQ. The CDR3 is 12 amino acids. Trimming removed 2 bases from V and 8 bases from J, with 7 bases in between. Here the CDR3 reads CASSLLVDEQFF. DNA of the CDR3: TGTGCCAGCAGCTTACTAGTAGATGAGCAGTTCTTC.

This clone occurred once. J is TRBJ2-7 and V is TRBV2; 12 nucleotides align to TRBD2. The CDR3 runs to 13 residues. Germline loops: CDR1 SNHLY, CDR2 FYNNEI. The J segment lost 10 bases and the V segment lost 4 bases, leaving 5 bases of the junction unmatched. This CDR3 reads CASSGLAGGPQYF. The CDR3 DNA reads TGTGCCAGCAGTGGTCTAGCGGGGGGGCCTCAGTACTTC.

The V and J genes are TRBV7-2 and TRBJ2-3; 8 nucleotides agree with TRBD2. CDR3 length: 18 residues. CDR1 is SGHTA, CDR2 FQGNSA, per germline. V trimming: 1 base; J trimming: 9 bases; junction bases outside the gene matches: 18. CDR3 sequence (DNA): TGTGCCAGCAGCTTAGGGCCTAGCGGGCCCGACCTTAGGCGGACGCAGTATTTT. Translating gives CASSLGPSGPDLRRTQYF.

The chain couples TRBV6-4 to TRBJ2-3; possible D gene TRBD2, 5 bases. V was cut by 5 bases and J by 3 bases, with 9 bases left in between. Germline CDR1 and CDR2: MRHNA and SNTAGT. The CDR3 length is 13 residues. The CDR3 DNA follows: TGTGCCAGCAGTCTGGGAGATACAGATACGCAGTATTTT. Protein sequence: CASSLGDTDTQYF.

The chain is built from TRBV6-2 or TRBV6-3 and TRBJ1-5, with a tentative D call TRBD1 (6 bases). The CDR3 is 16 amino acids. The V end lost 6 bases, the J end lost 0 bases, and 15 bases lay between the germline ends. The germline CDR1 and CDR2 sequences are MNHEY and SVGEGT. CDR3 in DNA: TGTGCCAGCAGGCCTATGACAGGCTATAGCAATCAGCCCCAGCATTTT. Protein sequence: CASRPMTGYSNQPQHF.

V and J are TRBV7-9 and TRBJ2-7, with 7 bases identical to TRBD1. The CDR3 covers 14 residues. Losses at the gene ends were 5 bases for V and 5 bases for J; bases not matched to a gene: 9. Germline values: CDR1 SEHNR, CDR2 FQNEAQ (reference sequence). The CDR3 spells CASSPSTGPHEQYF. CDR3 nucleotides: TGTGCCAGCAGCCCGTCGACAGGGCCTCACGAGCAGTACTTC.

This chain connects TRBV15 to TRBJ1-5; 7 bases are a match to TRBD1. The CDR3 has 15 residues. The trim removed 1 base at V and 3 bases at J, leaving 3 bases unmatched. Germline loops: CDR1 LNHNV, CDR2 YYDKDF (reference sequence). CDR3 bases: TGTGCCACCAGCAGAGTTGACAGGGCCAATCAGCCCCAGCATTTT. Protein product: CATSRVDRANQPQHF.

V is TRBV27 and J is TRBJ1-4, with no clear D. Germline assignment: CDR1 MNHEY and CDR2 SMNVEV (reference sequence). This CDR3 has 15 residues. V lost 5 bases and J lost 4, with 14 bases in between. The CDR3 loop is CASSLLPGSNEKLFF. The CDR3 DNA sequence: TGTGCCAGCAGTCTCCTCCCGGGGAGTAATGAAAAACTGTTTTTT.

This sequence joins TRBV12-5 and TRBJ2-2; possible D gene TRBD2, 6 bases. V lost 1 base to trimming and J lost 6 bases, with 12 bases between them. The germline gives CDR1 LGHNT, CDR2 FRNRAP. This CDR3 has 15 amino acids. For the CDR3, the DNA is TGTGCTAGTGGTTTGGCCGTGGGGGGAGCCGGGGAGCTGTTTTTT. Its protein product is CASGLAVGGAGELFF.

CDR3 in DNA: TGTGCCAGCAGCCGATTGAGTGGGGGCAGGGCAAACTATGGCTACACCTTC. Protein sequence: CASSRLSGGRANYGYTF. The chain carries TRBV11-2 and TRBJ1-2; D perhaps matches TRBD1 (6 bases). This CDR3 has 17 amino acids. Germline CDR1 reads SGHAT; CDR2 reads FQNNGV. Trimming removed 5 bases at V and 2 bases at J, with 21 bases between.

The chain combines TRBV19 with TRBJ2-3, with 9 bases that match TRBD1. Germline assignment: CDR1 LNHDA and CDR2 SQIVND (reference sequence). The CDR3 has 17 amino acids. V trimming: 6 bases; J trimming: 7 bases; junction bases outside the gene matches: 17. CDR3 in amino acids: CASSHVISGTGRNTQYF. The CDR3 DNA sequence: TGTGCCAGTAGCCATGTGATCTCCGGGACAGGGCGAAATACGCAGTATTTT.

The chain employs TRBV27 and TRBJ2-4; 9 nucleotides line up with TRBD2. V lost 4 bases, J lost 1 base, and 8 bases stayed unmatched. The length of the CDR3 is 17 residues. Looked up from germline, CDR1 is MNHEY and CDR2 is SMNVEV (reference sequence). CDR3 sequence (DNA): TGTGCCAGCAGTTCACGTAGCGGGAGAGGGGCCAAAAACATTCAGTACTTC. Its translation is CASSSRSGRGAKNIQYF.